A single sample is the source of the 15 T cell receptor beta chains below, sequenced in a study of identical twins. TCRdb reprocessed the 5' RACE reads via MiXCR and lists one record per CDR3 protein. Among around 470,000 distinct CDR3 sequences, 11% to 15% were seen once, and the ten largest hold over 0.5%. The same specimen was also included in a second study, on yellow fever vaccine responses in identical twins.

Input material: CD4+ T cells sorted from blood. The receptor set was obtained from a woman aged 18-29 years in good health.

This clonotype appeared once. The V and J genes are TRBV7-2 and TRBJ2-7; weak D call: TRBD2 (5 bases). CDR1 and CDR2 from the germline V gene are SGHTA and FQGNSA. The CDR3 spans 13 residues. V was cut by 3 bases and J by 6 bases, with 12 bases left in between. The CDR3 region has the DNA TGTGCCAGCAGCTTCCCGGGATCGCCCGAGCAGTACTTC. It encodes CASSFPGSPEQYF.

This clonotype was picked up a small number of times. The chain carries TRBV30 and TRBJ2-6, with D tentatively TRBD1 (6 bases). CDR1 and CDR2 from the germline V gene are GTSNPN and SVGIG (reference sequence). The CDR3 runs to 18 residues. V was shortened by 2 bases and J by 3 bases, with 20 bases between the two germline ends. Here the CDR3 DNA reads TGTGCCTGGAGTCCCCTAGGCAGGGGAAACGGTGGGGCCAACGTCCTGACTTTC. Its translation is CAWSPLGRGNGGANVLTF.

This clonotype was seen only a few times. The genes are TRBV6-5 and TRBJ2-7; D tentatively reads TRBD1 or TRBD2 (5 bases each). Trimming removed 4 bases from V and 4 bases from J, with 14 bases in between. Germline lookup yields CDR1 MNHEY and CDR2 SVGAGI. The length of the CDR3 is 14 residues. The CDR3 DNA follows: TGTGCCAGCAGTTTCGGGACCAACTTTTACGAGCAGTACTTC. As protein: CASSFGTNFYEQYF.

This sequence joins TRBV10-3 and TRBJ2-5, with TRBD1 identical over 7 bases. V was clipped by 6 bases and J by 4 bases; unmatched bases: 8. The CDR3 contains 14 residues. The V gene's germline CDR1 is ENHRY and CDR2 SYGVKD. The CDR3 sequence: CAISGTALGETQYF. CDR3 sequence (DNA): TGTGCCATCAGCGGGACAGCTCTGGGAGAGACCCAGTACTTC.

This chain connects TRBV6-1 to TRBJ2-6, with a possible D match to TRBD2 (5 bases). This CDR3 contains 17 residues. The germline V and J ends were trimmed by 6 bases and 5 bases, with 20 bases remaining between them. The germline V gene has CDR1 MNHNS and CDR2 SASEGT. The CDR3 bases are TGTGCCAGCAGGCCCGATCTTGTGAGGGTCTGGGCCAACGTCCTGACTTTC. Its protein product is CASRPDLVRVWANVLTF.

The CDR3 here is CASSQDPGQGLMDTQYF. CDR3 nucleotide sequence: TGCGCCAGCAGCCAAGATCCGGGACAGGGGTTAATGGATACGCAGTATTTT. V usage is TRBV4-1 and J usage is TRBJ2-3, with 10 bases aligning to TRBD1. The germline V gene has CDR1 MGHRA and CDR2 YSYEKL. V trimming: 0 bases; J trimming: 6 bases; junction bases outside the gene matches: 9. The CDR3 is 17 residues long.

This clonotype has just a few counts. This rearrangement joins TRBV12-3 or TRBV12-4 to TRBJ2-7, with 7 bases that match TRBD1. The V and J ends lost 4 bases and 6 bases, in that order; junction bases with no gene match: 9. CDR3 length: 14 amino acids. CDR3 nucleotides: TGTGCCAGCAGTTCCGGCAGGGGGTCGGGCGAGCAGTACTTC. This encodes CASSSGRGSGEQYF.

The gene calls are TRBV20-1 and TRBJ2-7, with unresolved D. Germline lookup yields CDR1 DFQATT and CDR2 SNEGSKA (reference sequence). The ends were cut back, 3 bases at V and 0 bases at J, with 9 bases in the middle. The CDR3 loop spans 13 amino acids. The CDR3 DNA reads TGCAGTGCTAGTTTCAGGAGCTCCTACGAGCAGTACTTC. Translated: CSASFRSSYEQYF.

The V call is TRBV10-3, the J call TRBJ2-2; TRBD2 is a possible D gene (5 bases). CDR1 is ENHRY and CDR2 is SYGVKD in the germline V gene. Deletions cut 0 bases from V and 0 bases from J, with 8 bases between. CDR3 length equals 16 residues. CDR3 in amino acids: CAISESPGTNTGELFF. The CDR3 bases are TGTGCCATCAGTGAGTCGCCGGGGACGAACACCGGGGAGCTGTTTTTT.

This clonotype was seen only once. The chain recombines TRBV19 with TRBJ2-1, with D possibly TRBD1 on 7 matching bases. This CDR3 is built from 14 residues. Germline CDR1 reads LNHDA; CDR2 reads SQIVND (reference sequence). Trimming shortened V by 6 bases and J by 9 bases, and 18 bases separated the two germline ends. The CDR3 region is CASRKEGAITEQFF. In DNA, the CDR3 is TGTGCCAGTAGGAAGGAGGGGGCTATCACTGAGCAGTTCTTC. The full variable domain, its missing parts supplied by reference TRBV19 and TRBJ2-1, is DGGITQSPKYLFRKEGQNVTLSCEQNLNHDAMYWYRQDPGQGLRLIYYSQIVNDFQKGDIAEGYSVSREKKESFPLTVTSAQKNPTAFYLCASRKEGAITEQFFGPGTRLTVL.

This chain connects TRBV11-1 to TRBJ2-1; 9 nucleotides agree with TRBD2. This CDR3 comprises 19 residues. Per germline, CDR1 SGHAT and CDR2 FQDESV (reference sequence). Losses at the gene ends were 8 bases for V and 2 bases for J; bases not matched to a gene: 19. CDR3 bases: TGTGCCAGCTCGGAGGGGGGAGCTAAAGCGGGAGGCACCTACAATGAGCAGTTCTTC. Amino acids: CASSEGGAKAGGTYNEQFF. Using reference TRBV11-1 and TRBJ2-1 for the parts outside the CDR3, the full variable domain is EAEVAQSPRYKITEKSQAVAFWCDPISGHATLYWYRQILGQGPELLVQFQDESVVDDSQLPKDRFSAERLKGVDSTLKIQPAELGDSAMYLCASSEGGAKAGGTYNEQFFGPGTRLTVL.

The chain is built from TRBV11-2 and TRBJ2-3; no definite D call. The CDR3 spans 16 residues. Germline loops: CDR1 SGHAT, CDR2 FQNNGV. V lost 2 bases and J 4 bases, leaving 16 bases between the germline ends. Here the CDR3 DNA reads TGTGCCAGCAGCTTAACTTTCCTATACCGGCCAGATACGCAGTATTTT. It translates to CASSLTFLYRPDTQYF.

CDR3 bases: TGTGCCAGCTCACTGCAGCTAGGATTGAACACTGAAGCTTTCTTT. This translates into CASSLQLGLNTEAFF. This chain joins TRBV18 and TRBJ1-1; D gene ambiguous. The V and J ends lost 4 bases and 0 bases respectively, with 12 bases between them. The CDR3 length is 15 residues. CDR1 and CDR2 (germline): KGHSH, LQKENI.

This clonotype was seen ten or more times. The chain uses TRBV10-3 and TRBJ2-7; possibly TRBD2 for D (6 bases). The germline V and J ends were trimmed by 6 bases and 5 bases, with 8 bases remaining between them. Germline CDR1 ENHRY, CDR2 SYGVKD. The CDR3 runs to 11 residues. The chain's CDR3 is CAIRGGNEQYF. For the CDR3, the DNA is TGTGCCATCAGGGGCGGGAACGAGCAGTACTTC.

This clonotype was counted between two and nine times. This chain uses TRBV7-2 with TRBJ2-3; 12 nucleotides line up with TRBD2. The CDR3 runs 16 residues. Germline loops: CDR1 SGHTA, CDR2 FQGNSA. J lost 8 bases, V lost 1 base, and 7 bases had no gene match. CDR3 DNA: TGTGCCAGCAGCTTAGAGACTAGCGGGGGAGGGGGTACGCAGTATTTT. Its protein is CASSLETSGGGGTQYF. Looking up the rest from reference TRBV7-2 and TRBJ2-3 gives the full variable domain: GAGVSQSPSNKVTEKGKDVELRCDPISGHTALYWYRQSLGQGLEFLIYFQGNSAPDKSGLPSDRFSAERTGGSVSTLTIQRTQQEDSAVYLCASSLETSGGGGTQYFGPGTRLTVL.